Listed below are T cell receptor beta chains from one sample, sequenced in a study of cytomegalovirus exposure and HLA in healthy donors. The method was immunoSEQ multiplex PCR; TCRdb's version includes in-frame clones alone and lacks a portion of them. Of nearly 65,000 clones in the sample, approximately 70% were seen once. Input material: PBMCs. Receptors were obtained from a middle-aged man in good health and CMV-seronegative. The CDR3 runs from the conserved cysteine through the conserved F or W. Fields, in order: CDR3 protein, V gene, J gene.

CASSLEGTDTQYF	TRBV7-9	TRBJ2-3
CASSRGIAGDEQYF	TRBV4-1	TRBJ2-7
CASSSARGTSEAFF	TRBV27	TRBJ1-1
CASSLSQNYGYTF	TRBV7-9	TRBJ1-2
CASNTGGSGNTIYF	TRBV19	TRBJ1-3
CASSLDTGDGSPLHF	TRBV5-1	TRBJ1-6
CASSARGRENTEAFF	TRBV2	TRBJ1-1
CASRARGVADTQYF	TRBV6-5	TRBJ2-3
CASSQVRATANTEAFF	TRBV4-1	TRBJ1-1
CASSEARGMEAFF	TRBV2	TRBJ1-1
CASSLSFFYEQYF	TRBV7-3	TRBJ2-7
CASSTEGAGSPQHF	TRBV7-9	TRBJ1-5
CASSESTGLETQYF	TRBV25-1	TRBJ2-5
CASRGGQNNSPLHF	TRBV6-6	TRBJ1-6
CASSPPGGGSETQYF	TRBV6-5	TRBJ2-5
CASSKTGTGVPHEQYF	TRBV5-1	TRBJ2-7
CASSISGVGVHAEQFF	TRBV19	TRBJ2-1
CASSMTAGHEAFF	TRBV5-5	TRBJ1-1
CSTKRGGEQGEQFF	TRBV7-9	TRBJ2-1
CASSLGQSRDTF	TRBV5-4	TRBJ1-2
CASSFSVSGGAETQYF	TRBV7-9	TRBJ2-5
CASSRALGAGTDTQYF	TRBV19	TRBJ2-3
CASSLALAGGVNEQFF	TRBV13	TRBJ2-1
CASSQDLGGGHGYTF	TRBV4-2	TRBJ1-2
CASSTGTGKVEQYF	TRBV6-6	TRBJ2-7
CASSETKLYQETQYF	TRBV2	TRBJ2-5
CASRIPGLAGTDTQYF	TRBV2	TRBJ2-3
CASSLDGTGYQPQHF	TRBV5-1	TRBJ1-5
CASSTWTGFAEQFF	TRBV9	TRBJ2-1
CASRTTGDSYNSPLHF	TRBV27	TRBJ1-6
CAIRDRGPGNTIYF	TRBV10-3	TRBJ1-3
CASRVGERYEQYF	TRBV6-5	TRBJ2-7
CASSLGGQVSSYEQYF	TRBV7-9	TRBJ2-7
CAWSPWGQGVPGANVLTF	TRBV30	TRBJ2-6
CASSPDRDEQYF	TRBV5-1	TRBJ2-7
CASSKDRAPNTEAFF	TRBV5-1	TRBJ1-1
CASSLTDRGPYEQYF	TRBV9	TRBJ2-7
CAWTGTGLEQFF	TRBV30	TRBJ2-1
CASSPRSGDSPLHF	TRBV18	TRBJ1-6
CASSSLTSGAPYEQYF	TRBV7-6	TRBJ2-7
CASSLEGARANEKLFF	TRBV27	TRBJ1-4
CSSSLAQTNEKLFF	TRBV7-9	TRBJ1-4
CASSSRTGGDSYEQYF	TRBV6-5	TRBJ2-7
CASSDEAGGPTDTQYF	TRBV6-4	TRBJ2-3
CASSYYGEQYF	TRBV6-5	TRBJ2-7
CASSLGGFTDTQYF	TRBV5-1	TRBJ2-3
CASSIGQDHHSYEQYF	TRBV21-1	TRBJ2-7
CASSPQGNTEAFF	TRBV9	TRBJ1-1
CASSHRLGVPSNEQFF	TRBV6-4	TRBJ2-1
CASSVVAGGLDEQFF	TRBV9	TRBJ2-1
CASSLNRSNQPQHF	TRBV6-5	TRBJ1-5
CASSLDGVTGGWYEQYF	TRBV7-6	TRBJ2-7